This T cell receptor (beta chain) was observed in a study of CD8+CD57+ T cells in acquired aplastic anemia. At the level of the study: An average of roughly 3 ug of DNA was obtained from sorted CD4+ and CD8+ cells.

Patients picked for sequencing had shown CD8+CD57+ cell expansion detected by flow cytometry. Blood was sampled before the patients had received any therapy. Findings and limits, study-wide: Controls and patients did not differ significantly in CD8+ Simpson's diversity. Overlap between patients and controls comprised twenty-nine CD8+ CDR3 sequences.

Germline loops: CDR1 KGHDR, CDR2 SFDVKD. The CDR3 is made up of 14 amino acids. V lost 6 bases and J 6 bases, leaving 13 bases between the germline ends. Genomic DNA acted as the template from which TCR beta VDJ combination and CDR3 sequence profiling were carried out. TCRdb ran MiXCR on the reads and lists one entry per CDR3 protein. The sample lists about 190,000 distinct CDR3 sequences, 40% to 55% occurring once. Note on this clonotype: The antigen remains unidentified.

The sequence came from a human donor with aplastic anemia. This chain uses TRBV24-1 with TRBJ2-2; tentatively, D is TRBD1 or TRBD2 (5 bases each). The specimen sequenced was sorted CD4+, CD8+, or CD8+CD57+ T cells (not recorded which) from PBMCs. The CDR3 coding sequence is TGTGCCACCAGTTCAGGGACGGACCCCGGGGAGCTGTTTTTT. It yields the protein CATSSGTDPGELFF.